Sequencing of this T cell receptor (beta chain) was carried out in a study of PD-L1 blockade in urothelial cancer. Study in general: Samples came from 3 weeks, at the second dose, and 6 weeks into treatment.

Noted time point: pretreatment peripheral blood. In this sample, this clone turned up once. This CDR3 spans 15 amino acids. The V gene lost 0 bases and the J gene lost 5 bases, with 14 bases spanning the gap. Per the germline V gene, CDR1 is SGHNT and CDR2 is YYREEE (reference sequence). Here immunoSEQ multiplex PCR was the method, and the copy in TCRdb shows in-frame clones only, minus some. The sample includes 85,000 to 100,000 clones, over 75% of them seen just once. The TCR originated in a man aged 60 to 69 with urothelial cancer. This sequence joins TRBV5-4 and TRBJ1-1; possibly TRBD1 for D (5 bases). Here the sequenced sample was PBMCs, taken around atezolizumab (anti-PD-L1) treatment. The DNA of the CDR3 is TGTGCCAGCAGCTTGGAATCAGGGCGGGGGACTGAAGCTTTCTTT. Amino acids: CASSLESGRGTEAFF.